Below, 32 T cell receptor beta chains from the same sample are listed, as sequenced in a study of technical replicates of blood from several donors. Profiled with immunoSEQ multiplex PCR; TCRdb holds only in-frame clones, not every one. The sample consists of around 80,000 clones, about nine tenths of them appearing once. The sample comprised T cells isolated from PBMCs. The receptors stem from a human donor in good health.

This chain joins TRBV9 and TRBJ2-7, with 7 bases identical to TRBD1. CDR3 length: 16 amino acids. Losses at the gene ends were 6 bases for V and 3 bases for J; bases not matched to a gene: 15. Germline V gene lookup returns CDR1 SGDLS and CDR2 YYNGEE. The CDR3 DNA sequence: TGTGCCAGCACACCCTCGCCCGACAGGGTCGGCTACGAGCAGTACTTC. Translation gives CASTPSPDRVGYEQYF.

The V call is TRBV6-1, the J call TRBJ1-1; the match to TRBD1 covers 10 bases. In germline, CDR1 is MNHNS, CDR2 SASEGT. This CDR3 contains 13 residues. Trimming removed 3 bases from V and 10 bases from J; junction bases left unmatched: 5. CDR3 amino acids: CASSDRDRGAAFF. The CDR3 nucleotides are TGTGCCAGCAGTGATCGGGACAGGGGCGCAGCTTTCTTT.

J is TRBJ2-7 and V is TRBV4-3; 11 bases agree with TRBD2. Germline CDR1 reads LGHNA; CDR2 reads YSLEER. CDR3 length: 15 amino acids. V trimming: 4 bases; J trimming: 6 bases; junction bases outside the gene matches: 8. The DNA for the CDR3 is TGCGCCAGCAGCCTACTCACTAGCGGGAGATCCGAGCAGTACTTC. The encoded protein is CASSLLTSGRSEQYF.

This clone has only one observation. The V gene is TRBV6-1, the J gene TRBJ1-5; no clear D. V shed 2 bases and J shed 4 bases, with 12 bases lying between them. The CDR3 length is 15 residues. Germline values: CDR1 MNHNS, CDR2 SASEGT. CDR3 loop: CASSELFTVNQPQHF. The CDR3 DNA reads TGTGCCAGCAGTGAACTCTTTACGGTTAATCAGCCCCAGCATTTT.

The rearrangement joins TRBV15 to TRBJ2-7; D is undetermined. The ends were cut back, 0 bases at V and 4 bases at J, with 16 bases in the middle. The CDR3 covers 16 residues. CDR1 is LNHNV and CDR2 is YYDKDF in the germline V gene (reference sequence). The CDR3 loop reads CATSRDWAALKYEQYF. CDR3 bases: TGTGCCACCAGCAGAGATTGGGCAGCCCTGAAGTACGAGCAGTACTTC.

CDR3 nucleotides: TGTGCCAGCAGCCCCGAACAGGGTCTTGCCAAAAACATTCAGTACTTC. Its translation: CASSPEQGLAKNIQYF. The chain employs TRBV11-3 and TRBJ2-4, with D perhaps TRBD1 (6 bases). The germline V gene has CDR1 SGHNT and CDR2 YENEEA. This CDR3 is 16 amino acids long. Trimming removed 5 bases from V and 1 base from J, with 15 bases in between. Supplemented by reference TRBV11-3 and TRBJ2-4, the full variable domain reads EAGVVQSPRYKIIEKKQPVAFWCNPISGHNTLYWYLQNLGQGPELLIRYENEEAVDDSQLPKDRFSAERLKGVDSTLKIQPAELGDSAVYLCASSPEQGLAKNIQYFGAGTRLSVL.

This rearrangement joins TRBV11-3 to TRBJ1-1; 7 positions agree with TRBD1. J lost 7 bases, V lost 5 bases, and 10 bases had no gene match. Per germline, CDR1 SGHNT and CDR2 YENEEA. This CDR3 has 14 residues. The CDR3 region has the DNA TGTGCCAGCAGCCCCCGACAGGGCAGCGTTGAAGCTTTCTTT. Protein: CASSPRQGSVEAFF.

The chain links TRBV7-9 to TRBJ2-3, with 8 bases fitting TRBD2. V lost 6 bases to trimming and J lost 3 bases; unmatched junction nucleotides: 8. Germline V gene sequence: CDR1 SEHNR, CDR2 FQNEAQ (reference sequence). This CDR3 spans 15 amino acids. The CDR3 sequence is CASSQAGVQTDTQYF. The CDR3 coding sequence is TGTGCCAGCAGTCAAGCGGGGGTCCAGACAGATACGCAGTATTTT.

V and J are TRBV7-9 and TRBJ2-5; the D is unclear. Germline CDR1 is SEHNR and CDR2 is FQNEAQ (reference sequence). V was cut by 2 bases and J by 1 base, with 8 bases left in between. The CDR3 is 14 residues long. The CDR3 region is CASSLSASQETQYF. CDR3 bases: TGTGCCAGCAGCTTAAGTGCGTCCCAAGAGACCCAGTACTTC.

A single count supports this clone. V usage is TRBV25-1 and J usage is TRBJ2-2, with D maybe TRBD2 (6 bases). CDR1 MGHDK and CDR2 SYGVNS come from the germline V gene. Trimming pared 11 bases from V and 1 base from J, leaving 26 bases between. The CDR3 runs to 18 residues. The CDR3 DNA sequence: TGTGCCCTTATTGGGTGGAGTTTCAGACTAGAGAACACCGGGGAGCTGTTTTTT. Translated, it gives CALIGWSFRLENTGELFF.

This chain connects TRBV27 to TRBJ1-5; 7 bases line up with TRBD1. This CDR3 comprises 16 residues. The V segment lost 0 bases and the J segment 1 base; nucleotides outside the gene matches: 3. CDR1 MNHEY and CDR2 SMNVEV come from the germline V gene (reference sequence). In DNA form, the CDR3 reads TGTGCCAGCAGTTTATCTAGACAGGGAAGCAATCAGCCCCAGCATTTT. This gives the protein CASSLSRQGSNQPQHF.

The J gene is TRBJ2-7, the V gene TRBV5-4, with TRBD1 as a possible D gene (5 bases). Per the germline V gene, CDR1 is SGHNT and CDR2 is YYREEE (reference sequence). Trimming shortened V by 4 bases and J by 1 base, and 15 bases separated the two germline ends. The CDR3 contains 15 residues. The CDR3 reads CASSPTAEGSYEQYF. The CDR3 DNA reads TGTGCCAGCAGCCCGACAGCCGAAGGTTCCTACGAGCAGTACTTC.

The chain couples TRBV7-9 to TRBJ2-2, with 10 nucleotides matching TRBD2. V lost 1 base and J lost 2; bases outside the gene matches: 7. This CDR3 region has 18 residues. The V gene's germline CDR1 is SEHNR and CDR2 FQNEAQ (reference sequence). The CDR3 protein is CASSLGPAGGSNTGELFF. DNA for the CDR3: TGTGCCAGCAGCTTAGGCCCAGCGGGAGGGTCAAACACCGGGGAGCTGTTTTTT. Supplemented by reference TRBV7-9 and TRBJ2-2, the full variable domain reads DTGVSQNPRHKITKRGQNVTFRCDPISEHNRLYWYRQTLGQGPEFLTYFQNEAQLEKSRLLSDRFSAERPKGSFSTLEIQRTEQGDSAMYLCASSLGPAGGSNTGELFFGEGSRLTVL.

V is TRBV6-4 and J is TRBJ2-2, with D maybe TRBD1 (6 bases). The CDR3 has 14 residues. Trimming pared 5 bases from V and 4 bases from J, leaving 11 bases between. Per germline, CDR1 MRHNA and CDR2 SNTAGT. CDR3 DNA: TGTGCCAGCAGTAAGGGGGAGTCCACCGGGGAGCTGTTTTTT. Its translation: CASSKGESTGELFF.

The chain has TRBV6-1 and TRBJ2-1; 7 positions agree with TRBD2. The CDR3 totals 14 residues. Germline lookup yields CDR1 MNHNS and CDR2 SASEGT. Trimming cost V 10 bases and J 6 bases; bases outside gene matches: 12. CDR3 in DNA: TGTGCCACCTCCTTCGCGGGAGAATCCAATGAGCAGTTCTTC. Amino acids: CATSFAGESNEQFF.

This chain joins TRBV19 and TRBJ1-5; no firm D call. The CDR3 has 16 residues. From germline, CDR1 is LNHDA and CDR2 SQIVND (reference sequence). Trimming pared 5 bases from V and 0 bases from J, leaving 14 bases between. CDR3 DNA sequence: TGTGCCAGTAGTCCCCGCGGAGAGTATAGCAATCAGCCCCAGCATTTT. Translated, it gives CASSPRGEYSNQPQHF.

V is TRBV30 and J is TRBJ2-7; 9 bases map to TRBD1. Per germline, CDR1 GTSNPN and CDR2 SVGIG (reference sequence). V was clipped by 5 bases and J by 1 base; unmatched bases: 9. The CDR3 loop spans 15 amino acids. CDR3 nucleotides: TGTGCCTGGGACCCCGGGACAGGGATTTCCTACGAGCAGTACTTC. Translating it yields CAWDPGTGISYEQYF.

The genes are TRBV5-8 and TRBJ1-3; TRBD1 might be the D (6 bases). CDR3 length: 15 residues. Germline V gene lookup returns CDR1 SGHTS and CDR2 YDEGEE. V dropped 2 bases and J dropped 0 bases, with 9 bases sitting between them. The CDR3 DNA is TGTGCCAGCAGCTTAGGACAGAGCTCTGGAAACACCATATATTTT. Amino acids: CASSLGQSSGNTIYF. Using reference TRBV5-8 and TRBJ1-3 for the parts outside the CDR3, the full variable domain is EAGVTQSPTHLIKTRGQQATLRCSPISGHTSVYWYQQALGLGLQFLLWYDEGEERNRGNFPPRFSGRQFPNYSSELNVNALELEDSALYLCASSLGQSSGNTIYFGEGSWLTVV.

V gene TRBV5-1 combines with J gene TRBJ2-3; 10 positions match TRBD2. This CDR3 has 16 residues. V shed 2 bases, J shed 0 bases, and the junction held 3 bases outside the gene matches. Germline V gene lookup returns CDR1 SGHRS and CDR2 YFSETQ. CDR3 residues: CASSLGLAASTDTQYF. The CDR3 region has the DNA TGCGCCAGCAGCTTAGGACTAGCGGCTAGCACAGATACGCAGTATTTT.

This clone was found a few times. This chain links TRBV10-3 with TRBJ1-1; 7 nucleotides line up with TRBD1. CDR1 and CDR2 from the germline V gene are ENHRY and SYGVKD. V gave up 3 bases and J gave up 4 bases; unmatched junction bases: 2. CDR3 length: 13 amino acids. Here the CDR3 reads CAISDGQVTEAFF. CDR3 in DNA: TGTGCCATCAGTGACGGACAGGTCACTGAAGCTTTCTTT.

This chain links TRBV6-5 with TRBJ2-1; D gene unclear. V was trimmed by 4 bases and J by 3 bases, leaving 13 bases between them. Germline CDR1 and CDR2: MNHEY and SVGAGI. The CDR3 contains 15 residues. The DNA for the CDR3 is TGTGCCAGCAGTTCCGTAGAAACTGTCTACAATGAGCAGTTCTTC. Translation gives CASSSVETVYNEQFF.

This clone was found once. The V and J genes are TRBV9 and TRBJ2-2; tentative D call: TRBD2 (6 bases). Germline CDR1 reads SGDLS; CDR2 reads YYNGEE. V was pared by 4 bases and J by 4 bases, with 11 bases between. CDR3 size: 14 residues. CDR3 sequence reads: CASSKGGATGELFF. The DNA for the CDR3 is TGTGCCAGCAGCAAAGGAGGGGCCACCGGGGAGCTGTTTTTT.

In DNA, the CDR3 is TGTGCCAGCAGTTTCCTTCGGGGACAGACGGACACCATATATTTT. Amino acids: CASSFLRGQTDTIYF. The gene calls are TRBV28 and TRBJ1-3; TRBD1 matches at 7 bases. V lost 3 bases, J lost 8 bases, and 10 bases stayed unmatched. The V gene's germline CDR1 is MDHEN and CDR2 SYDVKM. The CDR3 sequence is 15 residues long.

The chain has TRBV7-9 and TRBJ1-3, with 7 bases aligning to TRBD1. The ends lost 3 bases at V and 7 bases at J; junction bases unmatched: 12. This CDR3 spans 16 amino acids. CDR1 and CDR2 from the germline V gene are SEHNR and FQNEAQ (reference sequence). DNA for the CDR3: TGTGCCAGCAGCTTGGGGACAGTAGTTTATGGTAACACCATATATTTT. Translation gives CASSLGTVVYGNTIYF.

CDR3 region: CASREYNTGELFF. CDR3 bases: TGTGCCAGCAGGGAGTATAATACCGGGGAGCTGTTTTTT. The chain has TRBV2 and TRBJ2-2, with D unresolved. CDR3 length: 13 residues. With 6 bases removed from V and 5 bases from J, the gap between germline ends came to 10 bases. Germline CDR1 reads SNHLY; CDR2 reads FYNNEI.

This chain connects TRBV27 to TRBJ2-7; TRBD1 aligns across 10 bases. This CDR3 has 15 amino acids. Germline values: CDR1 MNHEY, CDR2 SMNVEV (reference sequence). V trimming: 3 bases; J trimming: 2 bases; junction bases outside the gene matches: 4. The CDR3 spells CASSFSDRGPYEQYF. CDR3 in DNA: TGTGCCAGCAGTTTCTCAGACAGGGGGCCCTACGAGCAGTACTTC.

CDR3 residues: CASTPSGTRDNEQFF. CDR3 sequence (DNA): TGTGCCAGCACCCCTTCGGGGACTAGGGACAATGAGCAGTTCTTC. V usage is TRBV16 and J usage is TRBJ2-1; 8 nucleotides align to TRBD2. The CDR3 extends over 15 amino acids. In germline, CDR1 is KGHSY, CDR2 FQNENV. The trim removed 7 bases at V and 5 bases at J, leaving 10 bases unmatched.

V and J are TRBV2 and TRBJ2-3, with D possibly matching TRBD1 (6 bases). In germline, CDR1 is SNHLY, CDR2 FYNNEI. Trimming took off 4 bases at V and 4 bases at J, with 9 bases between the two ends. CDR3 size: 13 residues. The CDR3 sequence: CASSVWTADTQYF. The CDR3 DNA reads TGTGCCAGCAGTGTATGGACAGCAGATACGCAGTATTTT.

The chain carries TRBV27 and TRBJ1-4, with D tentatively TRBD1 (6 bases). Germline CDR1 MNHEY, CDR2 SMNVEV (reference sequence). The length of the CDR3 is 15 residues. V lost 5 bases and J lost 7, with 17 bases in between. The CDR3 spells CASSPQGNWGEKLFF. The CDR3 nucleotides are TGTGCCAGCAGTCCACAGGGTAACTGGGGTGAAAAACTGTTTTTT.

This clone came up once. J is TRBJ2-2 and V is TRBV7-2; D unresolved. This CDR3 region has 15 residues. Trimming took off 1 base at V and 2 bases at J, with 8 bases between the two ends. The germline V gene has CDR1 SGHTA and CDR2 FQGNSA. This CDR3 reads CASSLGHLNTGELFF. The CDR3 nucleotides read TGTGCCAGCAGCTTAGGGCATCTCAACACCGGGGAGCTGTTTTTT.

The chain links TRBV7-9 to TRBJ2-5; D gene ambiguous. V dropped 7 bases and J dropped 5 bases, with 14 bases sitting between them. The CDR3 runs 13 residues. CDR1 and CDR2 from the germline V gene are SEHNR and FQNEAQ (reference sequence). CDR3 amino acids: CASTQLDSETQYF. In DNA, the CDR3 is TGTGCCAGCACCCAACTTGACTCGGAGACCCAGTACTTC.

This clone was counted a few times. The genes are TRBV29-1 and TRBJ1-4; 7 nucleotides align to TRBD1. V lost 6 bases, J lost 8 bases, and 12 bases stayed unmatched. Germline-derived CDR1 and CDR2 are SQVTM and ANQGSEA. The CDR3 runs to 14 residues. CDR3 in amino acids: CSVADRVIWEKLFF. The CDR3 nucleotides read TGCAGCGTAGCCGACAGGGTGATTTGGGAAAAACTGTTTTTT.